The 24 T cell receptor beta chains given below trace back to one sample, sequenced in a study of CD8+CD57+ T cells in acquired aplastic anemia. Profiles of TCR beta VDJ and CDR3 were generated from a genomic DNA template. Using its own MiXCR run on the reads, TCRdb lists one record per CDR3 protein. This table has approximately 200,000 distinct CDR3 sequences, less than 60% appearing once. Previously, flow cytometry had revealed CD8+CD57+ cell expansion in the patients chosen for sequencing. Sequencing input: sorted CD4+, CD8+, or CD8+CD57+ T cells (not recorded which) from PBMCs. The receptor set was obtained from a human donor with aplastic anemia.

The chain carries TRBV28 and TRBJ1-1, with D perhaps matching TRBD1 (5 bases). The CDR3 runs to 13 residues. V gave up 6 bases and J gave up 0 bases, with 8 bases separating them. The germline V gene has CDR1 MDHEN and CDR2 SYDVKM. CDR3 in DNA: TGTGCCAGCAGGACAGCCATGAACACTGAAGCTTTCTTT. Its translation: CASRTAMNTEAFF.

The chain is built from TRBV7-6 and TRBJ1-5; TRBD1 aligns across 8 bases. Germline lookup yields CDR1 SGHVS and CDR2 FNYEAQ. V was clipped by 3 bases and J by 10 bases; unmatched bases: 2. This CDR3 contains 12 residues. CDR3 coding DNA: TGTGCCAGCAGCTTCGGACAGGGACCCCAGCATTTT. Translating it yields CASSFGQGPQHF. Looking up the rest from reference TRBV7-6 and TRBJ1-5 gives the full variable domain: GAGVSQSPRYKVTKRGQDVALRCDPISGHVSLYWYRQALGQGPEFLTYFNYEAQQDKSGLPNDRFSAERPEGSISTLTIQRTEQRDSAMYRCASSFGQGPQHFGDGTRLSIL.

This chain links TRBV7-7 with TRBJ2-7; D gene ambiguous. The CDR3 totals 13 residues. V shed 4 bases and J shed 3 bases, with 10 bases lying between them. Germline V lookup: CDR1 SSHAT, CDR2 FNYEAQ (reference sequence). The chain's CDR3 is CASSYTEDYEQYF. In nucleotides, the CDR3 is TGTGCCAGCAGCTACACGGAAGACTACGAGCAGTACTTC.

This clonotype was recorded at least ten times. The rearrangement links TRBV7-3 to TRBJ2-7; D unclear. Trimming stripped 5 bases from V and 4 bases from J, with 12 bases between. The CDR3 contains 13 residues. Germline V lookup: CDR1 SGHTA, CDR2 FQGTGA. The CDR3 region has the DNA TGTGCCAGCAGCCCCGGACCGGAATACGAGCAGTACTTC. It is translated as CASSPGPEYEQYF.

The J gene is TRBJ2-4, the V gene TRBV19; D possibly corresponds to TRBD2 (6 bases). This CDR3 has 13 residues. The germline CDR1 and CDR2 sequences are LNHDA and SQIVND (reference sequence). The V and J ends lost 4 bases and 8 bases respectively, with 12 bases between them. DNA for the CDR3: TGTGCCAGTAGTACCCCCAGGGAGGACATTCAGTACTTC. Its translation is CASSTPREDIQYF.

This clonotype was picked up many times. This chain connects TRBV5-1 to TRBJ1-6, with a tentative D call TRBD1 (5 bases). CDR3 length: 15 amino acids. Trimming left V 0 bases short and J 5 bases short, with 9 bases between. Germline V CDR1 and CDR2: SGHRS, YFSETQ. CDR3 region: CASSLEQADNSPLHF. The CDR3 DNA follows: TGCGCCAGCAGCTTGGAACAGGCTGATAATTCACCCCTCCACTTT.

The CDR3 coding sequence is TGTGCCAGCAGCCTAGCAGGAGCGGGGGAAGGGAACACTGAAGCTTTCTTT. The encoded protein is CASSLAGAGEGNTEAFF. J is TRBJ1-1 and V is TRBV5-4; maybe TRBD1 (5 bases). V was cut by 4 bases and J by 1 base, with 20 bases left in between. The CDR3 consists of 17 residues. The germline gives CDR1 SGHNT, CDR2 YYREEE (reference sequence).

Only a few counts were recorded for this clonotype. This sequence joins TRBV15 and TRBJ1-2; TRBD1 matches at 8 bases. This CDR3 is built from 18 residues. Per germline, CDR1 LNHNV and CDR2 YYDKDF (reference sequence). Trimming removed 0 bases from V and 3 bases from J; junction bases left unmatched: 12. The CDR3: CATSRESDREYWDYGYTF. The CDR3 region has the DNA TGTGCCACCAGCAGAGAGTCGGACAGGGAGTACTGGGACTATGGCTACACCTTC.

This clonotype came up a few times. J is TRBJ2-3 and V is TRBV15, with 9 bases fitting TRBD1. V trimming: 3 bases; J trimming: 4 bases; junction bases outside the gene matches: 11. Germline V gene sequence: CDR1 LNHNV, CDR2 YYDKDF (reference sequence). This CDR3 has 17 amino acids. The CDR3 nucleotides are TGTGCCACCAGCAGTTCCTCTCGGGACAGGGTTCCAGATACGCAGTATTTT. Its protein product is CATSSSSRDRVPDTQYF.

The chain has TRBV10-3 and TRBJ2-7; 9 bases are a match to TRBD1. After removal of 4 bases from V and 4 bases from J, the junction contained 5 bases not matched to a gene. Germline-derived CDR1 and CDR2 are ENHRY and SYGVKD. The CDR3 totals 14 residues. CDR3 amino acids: CAISGGTGSYEQYF. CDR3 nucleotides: TGTGCCATCAGTGGGGGGACAGGGTCGTACGAGCAGTACTTC.

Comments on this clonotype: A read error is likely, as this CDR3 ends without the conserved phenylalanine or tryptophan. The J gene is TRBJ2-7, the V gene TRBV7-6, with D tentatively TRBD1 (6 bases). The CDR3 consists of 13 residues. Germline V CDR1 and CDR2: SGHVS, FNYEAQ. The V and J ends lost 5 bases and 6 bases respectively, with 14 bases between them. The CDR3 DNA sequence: TGTGCCAGCAGCCTCGACAGGATGCGCGAGCAGTACCTC. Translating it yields CASSLDRMREQYL.

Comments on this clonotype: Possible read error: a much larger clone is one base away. This chain's CDR3 is CASSQTGSTDTQYF. CDR3 in DNA: TGTGCCAGCAGTCAAACAGGGAGCACAGATACGCAGTATTTT. J is TRBJ2-3 and V is TRBV6-1; a possible D gene is TRBD1 (6 bases). The V and J ends lost 5 bases and 0 bases respectively, with 9 bases between them. CDR1 and CDR2 from the germline V gene are MNHNS and SASEGT. The CDR3 length is 14 residues.

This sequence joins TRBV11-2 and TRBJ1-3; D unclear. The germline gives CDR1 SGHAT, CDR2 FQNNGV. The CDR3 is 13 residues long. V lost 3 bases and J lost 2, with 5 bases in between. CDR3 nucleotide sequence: TGTGCCAGCAGCTTGAGTCCTGGAAACACCATATATTTT. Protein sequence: CASSLSPGNTIYF.

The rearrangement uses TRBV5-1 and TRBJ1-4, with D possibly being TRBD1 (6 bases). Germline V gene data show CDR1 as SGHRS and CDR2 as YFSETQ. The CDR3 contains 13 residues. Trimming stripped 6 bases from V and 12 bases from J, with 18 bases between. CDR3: CASTGGDTEELFF. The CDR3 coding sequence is TGCGCCAGCACCGGGGGGGACACGGAAGAACTGTTTTTT.

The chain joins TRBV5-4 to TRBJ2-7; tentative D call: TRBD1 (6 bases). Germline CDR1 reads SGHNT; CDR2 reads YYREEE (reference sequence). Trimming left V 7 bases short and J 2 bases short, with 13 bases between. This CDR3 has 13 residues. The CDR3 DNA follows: TGTGCCAGCTCCTTGGACAGTACCTACGAGCAGTACTTC. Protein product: CASSLDSTYEQYF. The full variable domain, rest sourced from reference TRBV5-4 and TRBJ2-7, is ETGVTQSPTHLIKTRGQQVTLRCSSQSGHNTVSWYQQALGQGPQFIFQYYREEENGRGNFPPRFSGLQFPNYSSELNVNALELDDSALYLCASSLDSTYEQYFGPGTRLTVT.

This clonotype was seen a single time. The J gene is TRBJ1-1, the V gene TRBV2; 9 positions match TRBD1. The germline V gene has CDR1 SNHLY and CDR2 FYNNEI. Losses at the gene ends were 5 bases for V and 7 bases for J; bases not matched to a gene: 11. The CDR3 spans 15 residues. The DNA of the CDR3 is TGTGCCAGCAGTCGGGACAGGGCAGCGTGGGGTGAAGCTTTCTTT. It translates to CASSRDRAAWGEAFF.

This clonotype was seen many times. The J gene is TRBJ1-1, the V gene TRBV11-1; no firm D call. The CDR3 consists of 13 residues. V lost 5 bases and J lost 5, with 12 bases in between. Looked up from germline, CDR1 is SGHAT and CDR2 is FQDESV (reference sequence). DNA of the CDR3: TGTGCCAGCAGCCCGGGGTTCGGGACTGAAGCTTTCTTT. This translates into CASSPGFGTEAFF.

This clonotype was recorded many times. The CDR3 reads CASSLAAGGRQETQYF. The CDR3, as DNA: TGTGCCAGCAGCTTAGCGGCAGGGGGCAGGCAAGAGACCCAGTACTTC. The gene calls are TRBV7-9 and TRBJ2-5; 8 bases agree with TRBD1. V lost 0 bases and J lost 2; bases outside the gene matches: 5. CDR3 size: 16 residues. From germline, CDR1 is SEHNR and CDR2 FQNEAQ (reference sequence).

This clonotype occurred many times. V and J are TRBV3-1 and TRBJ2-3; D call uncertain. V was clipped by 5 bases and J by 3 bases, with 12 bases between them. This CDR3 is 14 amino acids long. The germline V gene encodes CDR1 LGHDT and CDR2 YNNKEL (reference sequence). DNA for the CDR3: TGTGCCAGCAGCTTTAACGGTGGGACAGATACGCAGTATTTT. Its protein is CASSFNGGTDTQYF.

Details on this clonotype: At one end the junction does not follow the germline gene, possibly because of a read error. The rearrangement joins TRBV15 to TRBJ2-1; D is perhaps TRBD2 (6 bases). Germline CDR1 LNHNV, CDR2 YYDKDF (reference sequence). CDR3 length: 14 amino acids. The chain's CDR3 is CASSLGGAKDEQFF. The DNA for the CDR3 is TGTGCCAGCAGCCTGGGCGGGGCAAAGGATGAGCAGTTCTTC.

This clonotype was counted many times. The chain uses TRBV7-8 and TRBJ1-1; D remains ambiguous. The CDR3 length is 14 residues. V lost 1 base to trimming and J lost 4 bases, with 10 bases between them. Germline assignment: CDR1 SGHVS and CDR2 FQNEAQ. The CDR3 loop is CASSLVRQLTEAFF. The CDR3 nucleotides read TGTGCCAGCAGCTTAGTTCGCCAGCTCACTGAAGCTTTCTTT.

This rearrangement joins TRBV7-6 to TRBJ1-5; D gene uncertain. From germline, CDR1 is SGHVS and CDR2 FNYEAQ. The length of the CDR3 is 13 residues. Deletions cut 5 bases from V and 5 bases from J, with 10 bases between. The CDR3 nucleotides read TGTGCCAGCAGCCAATGGCCTGATCAGCCCCAGCATTTT. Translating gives CASSQWPDQPQHF.

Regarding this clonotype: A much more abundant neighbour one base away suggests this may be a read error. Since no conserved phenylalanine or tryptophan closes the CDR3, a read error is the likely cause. DNA of the CDR3: TGTGCCAGCAGTTTCGGAGCGGGGGGGATCTACGAGCAGTACCTC. This gives the protein CASSFGAGGIYEQYL. J is TRBJ2-7 and V is TRBV12-3 or TRBV12-4, with 10 bases aligning to TRBD2. V lost 3 bases and J lost 3; bases outside the gene matches: 5. The CDR3 has 15 residues.

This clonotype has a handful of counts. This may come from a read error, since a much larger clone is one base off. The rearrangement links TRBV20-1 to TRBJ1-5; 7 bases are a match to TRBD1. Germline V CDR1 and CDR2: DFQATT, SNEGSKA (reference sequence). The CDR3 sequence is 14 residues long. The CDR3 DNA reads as TGCAGTGCTAGGACAGGGTCCGGCAATCAGCTCCAGCATTTT. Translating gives CSARTGSGNQLQHF.